Each of the 6 T cell receptor beta chains below was sequenced from the same sample in a study of T cells in Graves' hyperthyroidism and ophthalmopathy. Amplification of TCR beta CDR3 regions used RNA as the template. The TCR CDR3 first-round RT-PCR relied on the HTBI primer set. TCRdb re-called the multiplex PCR reads with MiXCR, one entry per CDR3 protein. The sample has more than 500,000 distinct CDR3 sequences; roughly 14% are singletons. Sequencing used blood. The receptor set was obtained from a woman aged 35 to 49 with Graves' ophthalmopathy.

This clonotype was counted many times. This sequence joins TRBV4-2 and TRBJ2-7, with D unclear. Germline loops: CDR1 LGHNA, CDR2 YNFKEQ. V shed 0 bases and J shed 5 bases, with 11 bases lying between them. CDR3 length equals 14 residues. CDR3 nucleotide sequence: TGTGCCAGCAGCCAAGATGGGCCCAGGAACGAGCAGTACTTC. The encoded protein is CASSQDGPRNEQYF.

This chain joins TRBV20-1 and TRBJ1-5; possible D gene TRBD1, 6 bases. Trimming left V 5 bases short and J 4 bases short, with 24 bases between. Germline CDR1 and CDR2: DFQATT and SNEGSKA (reference sequence). This CDR3 region has 17 residues. CDR3 bases: TGCAGTGCTTCCAGCATTCAGGGGCCCCTACCTAATCAGCCCCAGCATTTT. This gives the protein CSASSIQGPLPNQPQHF.

This clonotype was seen at least ten times. V is TRBV19 and J is TRBJ1-2, with TRBD1 matching 7 bases. The junction had 12 bases not matched to a gene; V was cut back by 10 bases and J by 10 bases. Germline loops: CDR1 LNHDA, CDR2 SQIVND (reference sequence). The CDR3 consists of 12 residues. The CDR3 DNA sequence: TGTGCCACCAAACCGGGACAGAATTACTACACCTTC. This gives the protein CATKPGQNYYTF.

This clonotype was seen more than once but under ten times. V is TRBV4-2 and J is TRBJ2-7, with D uncertain. Germline V gene sequence: CDR1 LGHNA, CDR2 YNFKEQ. The CDR3 totals 15 residues. Trimming took off 5 bases at V and 3 bases at J, with 17 bases between the two ends. The CDR3 DNA reads as TGTGCCAGCAGCGACGAAGTGGAACCCCGCTACGAGCAGTACTTC. It encodes CASSDEVEPRYEQYF.

At least ten counts were recorded for this clonotype. The rearrangement links TRBV27 to TRBJ2-7, with D perhaps TRBD1 or TRBD2 (5 bases each). The V gene's germline CDR1 is MNHEY and CDR2 SMNVEV (reference sequence). Trimming removed 4 bases at V and 2 bases at J, with 15 bases between. The CDR3 sequence is 15 residues long. The CDR3 DNA reads as TGTGCCAGCAGTTACCACCGGGACGCAACCTACGAGCAGTACTTC. Translating gives CASSYHRDATYEQYF.

This clonotype occurred a few times. The V gene is TRBV20-1, the J gene TRBJ1-6; D gene uncertain. The germline V and J ends were trimmed by 5 bases and 7 bases, with 15 bases remaining between them. This CDR3 has 14 residues. Germline values: CDR1 DFQATT, CDR2 SNEGSKA (reference sequence). CDR3 DNA: TGCAGTGCTCCAGACTTTTTTGAGAATTCACCCCTCCACTTT. This gives the protein CSAPDFFENSPLHF.